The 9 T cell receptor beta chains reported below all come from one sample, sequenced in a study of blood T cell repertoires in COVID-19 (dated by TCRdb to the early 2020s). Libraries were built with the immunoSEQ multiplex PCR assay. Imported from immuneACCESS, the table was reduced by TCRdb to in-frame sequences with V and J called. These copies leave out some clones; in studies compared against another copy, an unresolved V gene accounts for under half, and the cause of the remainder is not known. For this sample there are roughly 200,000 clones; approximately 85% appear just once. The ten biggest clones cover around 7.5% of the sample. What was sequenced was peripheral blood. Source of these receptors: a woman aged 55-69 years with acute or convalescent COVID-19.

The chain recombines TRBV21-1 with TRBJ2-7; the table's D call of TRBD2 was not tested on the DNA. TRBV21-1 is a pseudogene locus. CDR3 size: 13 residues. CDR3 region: CASSKVYRGEQYV. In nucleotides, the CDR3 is TGTGCCAGCAGCAAAGTTTATCGGGGAGAGCAGTACGTC.

CDR3 sequence reads: CASRLRQYNEQFF. CDR3 in DNA: TGTGCCAGCAGATTGCGACAATACAATGAGCAGTTCTTC. The gene calls are TRBV12-3 or TRBV12-4 and TRBJ2-1; D gene ambiguous. V was cut by 6 bases and J by 4 bases, with 10 bases left in between. The CDR3 has 13 residues.

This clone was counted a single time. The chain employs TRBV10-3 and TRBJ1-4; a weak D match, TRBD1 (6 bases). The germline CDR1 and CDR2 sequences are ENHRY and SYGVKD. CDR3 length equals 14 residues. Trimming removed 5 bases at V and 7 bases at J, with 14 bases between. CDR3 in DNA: TGTGCCATCAGTTCTGGGCAGGGGCTTGAAAAACTGTTTTTT. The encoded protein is CAISSGQGLEKLFF.

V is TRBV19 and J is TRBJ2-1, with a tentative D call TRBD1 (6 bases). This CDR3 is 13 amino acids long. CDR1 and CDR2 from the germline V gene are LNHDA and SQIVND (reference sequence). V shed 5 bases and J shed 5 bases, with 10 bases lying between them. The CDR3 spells CASSVNRDNEQFF. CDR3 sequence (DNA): TGTGCCAGTAGTGTAAACAGGGACAATGAGCAGTTCTTC.

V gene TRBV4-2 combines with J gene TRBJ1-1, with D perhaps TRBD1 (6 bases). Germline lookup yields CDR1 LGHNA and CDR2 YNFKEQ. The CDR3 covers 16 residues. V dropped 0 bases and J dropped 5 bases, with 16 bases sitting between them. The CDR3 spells CASSQDSGGRRTEAFF. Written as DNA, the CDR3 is TGTGCCAGCAGCCAAGATTCCGGGGGGCGTCGAACTGAAGCTTTCTTT.

Here the CDR3 DNA reads TGCGCCAGCAGTGTCGGGGTCATTGAAGCTTTCTTT. Protein product: CASSVGVIEAFF. V is TRBV10-2 and J is TRBJ1-1; D not certain. V was trimmed by 4 bases and J by 7 bases, leaving 10 bases between them. Germline V gene data show CDR1 as WSHSY and CDR2 as SAAADI. CDR3 length: 12 amino acids.

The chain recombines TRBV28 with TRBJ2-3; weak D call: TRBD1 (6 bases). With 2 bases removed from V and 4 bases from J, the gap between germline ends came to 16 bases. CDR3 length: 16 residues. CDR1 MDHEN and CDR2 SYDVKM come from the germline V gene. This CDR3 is CASSLAGALRADTQYF. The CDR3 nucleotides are TGTGCCAGCAGTTTAGCAGGGGCCCTCCGGGCAGATACGCAGTATTTT.

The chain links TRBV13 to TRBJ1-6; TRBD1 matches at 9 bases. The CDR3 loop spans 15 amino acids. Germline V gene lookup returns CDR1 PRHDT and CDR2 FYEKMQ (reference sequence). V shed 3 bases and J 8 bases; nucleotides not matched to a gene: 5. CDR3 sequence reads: CASSFGTGSDSPLHF. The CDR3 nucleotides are TGTGCCAGCAGCTTTGGGACAGGGAGTGATTCACCCCTCCACTTT.

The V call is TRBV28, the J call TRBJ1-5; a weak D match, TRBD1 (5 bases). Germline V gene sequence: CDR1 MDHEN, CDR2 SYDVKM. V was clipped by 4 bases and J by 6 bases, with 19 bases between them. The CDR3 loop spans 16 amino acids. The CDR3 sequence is CASSSPQSGAVQPQHF. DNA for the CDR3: TGTGCCAGCAGTTCTCCGCAAAGCGGGGCGGTTCAGCCCCAGCATTTT. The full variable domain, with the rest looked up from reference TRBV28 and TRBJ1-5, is DVKVTQSSRYLVKRTGEKVFLECVQDMDHENMFWYRQDPGLGLRLIYFSYDVKMKEKGDIPEGYSVSREKKERFSLILESASTNQTSMYLCASSSPQSGAVQPQHFGDGTRLSIL.